Below, 27 T cell receptor beta chains from the same sample are listed, as sequenced in a study of shared T cell receptors in the human thymus. Here immunoSEQ multiplex PCR was the method, and the copy in TCRdb shows in-frame clones only, minus some. This table has about 380,000 clones, around 93% appearing once. Sequencing used thymocytes. Receptor source: a human donor.

The chain employs TRBV6-1 and TRBJ1-2; 10 bases are shared with TRBD1. This CDR3 region has 14 residues. Germline V gives CDR1 MNHNS, CDR2 SASEGT. Unmatched junction bases numbered 3, after V lost 6 bases and J lost 2 bases. DNA of the CDR3: TGTGCCAGCAGGACGGGACAGGGGAACTATGGCTACACCTTC. Translation: CASRTGQGNYGYTF.

The rearrangement uses TRBV11-2 and TRBJ2-7; 9 bases line up with TRBD1. The germline V gene has CDR1 SGHAT and CDR2 FQNNGV. V lost 1 base, J lost 3 bases, and 4 bases stayed unmatched. CDR3 length equals 15 residues. CDR3: CASSLAPTGGYEQYF. The CDR3 DNA reads as TGTGCCAGCAGCTTAGCTCCGACAGGGGGCTACGAGCAGTACTTC. Variable domain in full (rest from reference TRBV11-2 and TRBJ2-7): EAGVAQSPRYKIIEKRQSVAFWCNPISGHATLYWYQQILGQGPKLLIQFQNNGVVDDSQLPKDRFSAERLKGVDSTLKIQPAKLEDSAVYLCASSLAPTGGYEQYFGPGTRLTVT.

The chain combines TRBV7-2 with TRBJ1-3, with a weak D call TRBD1 (6 bases). The CDR3 has 16 amino acids. Trimming pared 7 bases from V and 4 bases from J, leaving 20 bases between. In germline, CDR1 is SGHTA, CDR2 FQGNSA. CDR3 sequence (DNA): TGTGCCAGCATCGTCATGCGGGGGCGACAGGGAAACACCATATATTTT. The encoded protein is CASIVMRGRQGNTIYF. Complete variable domain (other parts from reference TRBV7-2 and TRBJ1-3): GAGVSQSPSNKVTEKGKDVELRCDPISGHTALYWYRQSLGQGLEFLIYFQGNSAPDKSGLPSDRFSAERTGGSVSTLTIQRTQQEDSAVYLCASIVMRGRQGNTIYFGEGSWLTVV.

The V gene is TRBV5-4, the J gene TRBJ2-2; D is unresolved. The CDR3 has 16 amino acids. CDR1 is SGHNT and CDR2 is YYREEE in the germline V gene (reference sequence). The V gene lost 1 base and the J gene lost 3 bases, with 13 bases spanning the gap. Here the CDR3 DNA reads TGTGCCAGCAGCTTGTTGGGGTGGAACTACACCGGGGAGCTGTTTTTT. The encoded protein is CASSLLGWNYTGELFF.

The chain uses TRBV6-4 and TRBJ1-2; D is unclear. The CDR3 extends over 11 amino acids. Trimming pared 2 bases from V and 6 bases from J, leaving 4 bases between. Germline V gene lookup returns CDR1 MRHNA and CDR2 SNTAGT. CDR3 sequence: CASSDDNGYTF. The CDR3 DNA reads TGTGCCAGCAGTGACGACAATGGCTACACCTTC.

As for this clone: Compared with germline, one end of the junction differs, possibly owing to a read error. The chain recombines TRBV28 with TRBJ2-7, with TRBD2 matching over 9 bases. CDR3 length: 19 residues. From germline, CDR1 is MDHEN and CDR2 SYDVKM. The CDR3 coding sequence is TGTGCCAGCGGTTTTAGCGGGAGCCACCGGGCCCTAAGCTCCTACGAGCAGTACTTC. Encoded protein: CASGFSGSHRALSSYEQYF. Full variable domain (remainder filled in from reference TRBV28 and TRBJ2-7): DVKVTQSSRYLVKRTGEKVFLECVQDMDHENMFWYRQDPGLGLRLIYFSYDVKMKEKGDIPEGYSVSREKKERFSLILESASTNQTSMYLCASGFSGSHRALSSYEQYFGPGTRLTVT.

The V and J genes are TRBV27 and TRBJ1-5; D uncertain. V lost 2 bases and J lost 0, with 8 bases in between. Germline V gives CDR1 MNHEY, CDR2 SMNVEV (reference sequence). There are 15 residues in the CDR3. The chain's CDR3 is CASSLQPTSNQPQHF. The CDR3, as DNA: TGTGCCAGCAGTTTACAACCCACTAGCAATCAGCCCCAGCATTTT.

The chain combines TRBV7-6 with TRBJ2-7; 10 nucleotides match TRBD2. CDR3 length equals 17 residues. Trimming at V came to 5 bases and at J to 3 bases, leaving 13 bases not matched to a gene. Germline V gene lookup returns CDR1 SGHVS and CDR2 FNYEAQ. CDR3 nucleotide sequence: TGTGCCAGCAGCCTACTTGGGACTAGCGTGGGTATCTACGAGCAGTACTTC. It specifies CASSLLGTSVGIYEQYF.

This clone appeared a single time. The chain combines TRBV6-6 with TRBJ1-3; TRBD1 might be the D (5 bases). The V gene lost 2 bases and the J gene lost 0 bases, with 11 bases spanning the gap. Germline V lookup: CDR1 MNHNY, CDR2 SVGAGI (reference sequence). The CDR3 is made up of 16 amino acids. The chain's CDR3 is CASSYGTSSSGNTIYF. CDR3 DNA sequence: TGTGCCAGCAGTTACGGGACGTCTTCCTCTGGAAACACCATATATTTT.

The gene calls are TRBV28 and TRBJ1-5, with D tentatively TRBD1 (6 bases). Germline CDR1 is MDHEN and CDR2 is SYDVKM. CDR3 size: 16 residues. V was pared by 3 bases and J by 0 bases, with 12 bases between. CDR3: CASSFSRTDSNQPQHF. CDR3 coding DNA: TGTGCCAGCAGTTTCTCACGGACAGATAGCAATCAGCCCCAGCATTTT.

The V gene is TRBV7-9, the J gene TRBJ2-3, with no clear D. CDR1 SEHNR and CDR2 FQNEAQ come from the germline V gene (reference sequence). Deletions cut 3 bases from V and 3 bases from J, with 10 bases between. This CDR3 contains 14 residues. The CDR3 DNA reads as TGTGCCAGCAGCTTCCTCGCCGGGACAGATACGCAGTATTTT. It translates to CASSFLAGTDTQYF.

The gene calls are TRBV27 and TRBJ2-1; tentative D call: TRBD2 (5 bases). The CDR3 runs 17 residues. Trimming cost V 5 bases and J 0 bases, with 17 bases left between them. Germline lookup yields CDR1 MNHEY and CDR2 SMNVEV (reference sequence). The CDR3 here is CASSPPRRRISYNEQFF. For the CDR3, the DNA is TGTGCCAGCAGTCCTCCGAGGAGGCGGATCTCCTACAATGAGCAGTTCTTC.

The gene calls are TRBV27 and TRBJ2-3; 7 bases map to TRBD2. Per the germline V gene, CDR1 is MNHEY and CDR2 is SMNVEV (reference sequence). V shed 11 bases, J shed 0 bases, and the junction held 5 bases outside the gene matches. This CDR3 comprises 13 residues. CDR3 region: CAARRESTDTQYF. Here the CDR3 DNA reads TGTGCCGCGCGGCGGGAGAGCACAGATACGCAGTATTTT.

The V call is TRBV9, the J call TRBJ1-1; TRBD1 agrees at 8 bases. From germline, CDR1 is SGDLS and CDR2 YYNGEE. With 0 bases clipped from V and 1 base from J, the junction kept 8 bases outside the gene matches. The CDR3 is 17 amino acids. In nucleotides, the CDR3 is TGTGCCAGCAGCGTAGGGGACAGGAGAGCAGAGAACACTGAAGCTTTCTTT. Translating it yields CASSVGDRRAENTEAFF.

There are a few counts of this clone. The chain couples TRBV15 to TRBJ2-1; either TRBD1 or TRBD2 may supply D (5 bases each). The V gene's germline CDR1 is LNHNV and CDR2 YYDKDF (reference sequence). The V gene lost 0 bases and the J gene lost 0 bases, with 9 bases spanning the gap. CDR3 size: 16 residues. The CDR3, as DNA: TGTGCCACCAGCAGAGATGAGGGGAACTCCTACAATGAGCAGTTCTTC. This encodes CATSRDEGNSYNEQFF.

The chain is built from TRBV7-2 and TRBJ2-2, with D possibly matching TRBD2 (5 bases). V was pared by 5 bases and J by 3 bases, with 16 bases between. CDR1 SGHTA and CDR2 FQGNSA come from the germline V gene. The length of the CDR3 is 16 residues. The CDR3 sequence: CASSPDGEYYTGELFF. In DNA, the CDR3 is TGTGCCAGCAGCCCAGATGGGGAGTACTACACCGGGGAGCTGTTTTTT.

This rearrangement joins TRBV27 to TRBJ2-5, with unresolved D. Germline V lookup: CDR1 MNHEY, CDR2 SMNVEV (reference sequence). Trimming took off 6 bases at V and 5 bases at J, with 16 bases between the two ends. The CDR3 consists of 14 residues. As DNA, the CDR3 is TGTGCCAGCAGACTTCCCGGGCCTCGGGAGACCCAGTACTTC. Residues: CASRLPGPRETQYF.

The rearrangement uses TRBV11-2 and TRBJ2-7, with D tentatively TRBD2 (6 bases). The CDR3 has 16 residues. Per the germline V gene, CDR1 is SGHAT and CDR2 is FQNNGV. Trimming removed 7 bases at V and 3 bases at J, with 22 bases between. CDR3 DNA: TGTGCCAGCATCCGGGAGCCGTGGCAGGAGCACTACGAGCAGTACTTC. Translated: CASIREPWQEHYEQYF. The complete variable domain, with remaining parts taken from reference TRBV11-2 and TRBJ2-7, reads EAGVAQSPRYKIIEKRQSVAFWCNPISGHATLYWYQQILGQGPKLLIQFQNNGVVDDSQLPKDRFSAERLKGVDSTLKIQPAKLEDSAVYLCASIREPWQEHYEQYFGPGTRLTVT.

The J gene is TRBJ1-1, the V gene TRBV29-1; D unresolved. Germline-derived CDR1 and CDR2 are SQVTM and ANQGSEA. Trimming took off 0 bases at V and 6 bases at J, with 5 bases between the two ends. This CDR3 comprises 11 residues. The chain's CDR3 is CSVEDRAEAFF. The CDR3 DNA reads as TGCAGCGTTGAAGATCGGGCTGAAGCTTTCTTT.

The gene calls are TRBV28 and TRBJ1-5; D perhaps matches TRBD1 (5 bases). Deletions cut 4 bases from V and 7 bases from J, with 14 bases between. This CDR3 comprises 14 residues. The germline gives CDR1 MDHEN, CDR2 SYDVKM. The CDR3: CASSSFDSFQPQHF. The CDR3 coding sequence is TGTGCCAGCAGTTCTTTCGACAGTTTCCAGCCCCAGCATTTT.

This chain joins TRBV18 and TRBJ2-7; 8 bases line up with TRBD1. Trimming removed 5 bases from V and 4 bases from J; junction bases left unmatched: 7. This CDR3 contains 14 residues. Per the germline V gene, CDR1 is KGHSH and CDR2 is LQKENI. The CDR3 sequence: CASSGQGLTYEQYF. DNA of the CDR3: TGTGCCAGCTCAGGACAGGGCTTGACTTACGAGCAGTACTTC. Complete variable domain (other parts from reference TRBV18 and TRBJ2-7): NAGVMQNPRHLVRRRGQEARLRCSPMKGHSHVYWYRQLPEEGLKFMVYLQKENIIDESGMPKERFSAEFPKEGPSILRIQQVVRGDSAAYFCASSGQGLTYEQYFGPGTRLTVT.

The CDR3 region has the DNA TGCGCCAGCAGCCACCAGAGCGGGACTAGCGGGGTTGTTAACACCGGGGAGCTGTTTTTT. Translating it yields CASSHQSGTSGVVNTGELFF. V usage is TRBV4-3 and J usage is TRBJ2-2, with TRBD2 identical over 13 bases. Germline CDR1 LGHNA, CDR2 YSLEER. V shed 3 bases, J shed 2 bases, and the junction held 12 bases outside the gene matches. The CDR3 is 20 residues long.

The V call is TRBV12-1, the J call TRBJ2-7. TRBV12-1 is listed as a pseudogene. The CDR3 sequence is 15 residues long. CDR3 DNA: TGTGCCAGCAGCTTTGGGACCCATGGGGTCTACGAGCAGTACTTC. It is translated as CASSFGTHGVYEQYF.

The chain has TRBV14 and TRBJ2-7; D not resolved. Germline assignment: CDR1 SGHDN and CDR2 FVKESK. The CDR3 totals 14 residues. Trimming removed 2 bases at V and 0 bases at J, with 8 bases between. The CDR3: CASSQSGNSYEQYF. DNA for the CDR3: TGTGCCAGCAGCCAAAGTGGGAACTCCTACGAGCAGTACTTC.

The V call is TRBV2, the J call TRBJ1-5; tentative D call: TRBD1 (6 bases). The CDR3 consists of 13 residues. Germline values: CDR1 SNHLY, CDR2 FYNNEI. Trimming stripped 8 bases from V and 3 bases from J, with 11 bases between. CDR3 in DNA: TGTGCCAGCGCCGGACAGAACAATCAGCCCCAGCATTTT. Its translation: CASAGQNNQPQHF.

The genes are TRBV4-2 and TRBJ2-1, with 7 bases matching TRBD2. The CDR3 runs to 16 residues. CDR1 is LGHNA and CDR2 is YNFKEQ in the germline V gene. Trimming took 1 base from V and 6 from J; bases not matched to a gene: 9. The CDR3 DNA follows: TGTGCCAGCAGCCAAGGCGGGGCGGGAGAGCGCAATGAGCAGTTCTTC. Translated, it gives CASSQGGAGERNEQFF.

The gene calls are TRBV13 and TRBJ2-2, with TRBD2 identical over 9 bases. Per germline, CDR1 PRHDT and CDR2 FYEKMQ (reference sequence). The CDR3 runs 16 residues. V dropped 6 bases and J dropped 2; count of bases not matched to a gene: 7. As DNA, the CDR3 is TGTGCCAGCAGTCCCACTAGCGGGTTAAACACCGGGGAGCTGTTTTTT. The encoded protein is CASSPTSGLNTGELFF.